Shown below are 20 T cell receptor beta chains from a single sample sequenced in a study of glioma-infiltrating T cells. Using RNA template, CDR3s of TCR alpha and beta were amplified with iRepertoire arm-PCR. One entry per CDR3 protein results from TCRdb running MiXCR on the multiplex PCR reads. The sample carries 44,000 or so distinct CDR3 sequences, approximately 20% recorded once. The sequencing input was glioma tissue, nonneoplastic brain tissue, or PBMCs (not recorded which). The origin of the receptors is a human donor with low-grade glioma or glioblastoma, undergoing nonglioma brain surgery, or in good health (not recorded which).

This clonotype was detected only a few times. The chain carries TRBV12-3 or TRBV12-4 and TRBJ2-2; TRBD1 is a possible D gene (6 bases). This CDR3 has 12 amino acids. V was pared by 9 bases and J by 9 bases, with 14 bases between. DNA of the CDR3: TGTGCCAGTCTCAGGGGTTCTAGGGAGCTGTTTTTT. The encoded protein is CASLRGSRELFF.

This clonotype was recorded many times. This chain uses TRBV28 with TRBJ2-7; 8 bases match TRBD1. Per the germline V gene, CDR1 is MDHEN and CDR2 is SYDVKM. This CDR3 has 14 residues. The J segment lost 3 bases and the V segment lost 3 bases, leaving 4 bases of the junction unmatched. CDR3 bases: TGTGCCAGCAGTTTTGGGACAGGCTACTACGAGCAGTACTTC. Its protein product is CASSFGTGYYEQYF.

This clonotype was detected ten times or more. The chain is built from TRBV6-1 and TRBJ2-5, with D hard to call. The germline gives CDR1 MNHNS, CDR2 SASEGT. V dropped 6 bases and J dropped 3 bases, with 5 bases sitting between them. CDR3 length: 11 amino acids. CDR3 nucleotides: TGTGCCAGCAGCTTAAAAGAGACCCAGTACTTC. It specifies CASSLKETQYF.

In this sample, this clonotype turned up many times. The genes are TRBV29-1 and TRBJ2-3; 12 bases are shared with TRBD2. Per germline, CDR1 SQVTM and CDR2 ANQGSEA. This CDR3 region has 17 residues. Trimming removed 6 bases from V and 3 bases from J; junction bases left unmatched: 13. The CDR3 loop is CSVAETTGTSGTDTQYF. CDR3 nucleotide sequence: TGCAGCGTAGCCGAAACCACCGGGACTAGCGGGACAGATACGCAGTATTTT.

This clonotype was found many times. The CDR3 sequence: CASSRGDGGGTEAFF. The CDR3 DNA sequence: TGTGCCAGCAGCAGGGGGGACGGAGGAGGGACTGAAGCTTTCTTT. The chain links TRBV7-2 to TRBJ1-1; a possible D gene is TRBD1 (6 bases). V dropped 5 bases and J dropped 5 bases, with 18 bases sitting between them. The CDR3 covers 15 residues. The germline V gene encodes CDR1 SGHTA and CDR2 FQGNSA.

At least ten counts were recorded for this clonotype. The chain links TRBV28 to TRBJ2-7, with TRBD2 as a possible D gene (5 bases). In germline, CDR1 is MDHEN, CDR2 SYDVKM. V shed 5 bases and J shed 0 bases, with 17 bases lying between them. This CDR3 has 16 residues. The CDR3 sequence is CASSGFWTGSSYEQYF. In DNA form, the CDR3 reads TGTGCCAGCAGTGGGTTTTGGACTGGGAGCTCCTACGAGCAGTACTTC.

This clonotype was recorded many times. The CDR3 protein is CSATWMKGYTEAFF. CDR3 coding DNA: TGCAGTGCTACATGGATGAAGGGGTACACTGAAGCTTTCTTT. V and J are TRBV20-1 and TRBJ1-1; maybe TRBD1 (5 bases). CDR1 and CDR2 from the germline V gene are DFQATT and SNEGSKA (reference sequence). With 4 bases removed from V and 3 bases from J, the gap between germline ends came to 15 bases. This CDR3 spans 14 amino acids.

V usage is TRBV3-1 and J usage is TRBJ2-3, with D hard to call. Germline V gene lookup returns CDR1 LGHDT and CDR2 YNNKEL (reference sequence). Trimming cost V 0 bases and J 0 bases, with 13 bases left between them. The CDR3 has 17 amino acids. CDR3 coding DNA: TGTGCCAGCAGCCAAGATCCGTCACCGGCTAGCACAGATACGCAGTATTTT. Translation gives CASSQDPSPASTDTQYF.

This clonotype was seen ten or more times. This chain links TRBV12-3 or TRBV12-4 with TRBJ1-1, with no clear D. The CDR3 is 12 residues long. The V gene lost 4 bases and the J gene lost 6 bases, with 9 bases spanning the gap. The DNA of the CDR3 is TGTGCCAGCAGTTCCGATAGGGCTGAAGCTTTCTTT. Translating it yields CASSSDRAEAFF.

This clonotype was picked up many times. CDR3 region: CASSQDVGSEQYF. The CDR3 bases are TGCGCCAGCAGCCAAGATGTGGGGAGCGAGCAGTACTTC. The chain couples TRBV4-1 to TRBJ2-7; a weak D match, TRBD2 (5 bases). The CDR3 is made up of 13 amino acids. Looked up from germline, CDR1 is MGHRA and CDR2 is YSYEKL. With 0 bases removed from V and 6 bases from J, the gap between germline ends came to 9 bases.

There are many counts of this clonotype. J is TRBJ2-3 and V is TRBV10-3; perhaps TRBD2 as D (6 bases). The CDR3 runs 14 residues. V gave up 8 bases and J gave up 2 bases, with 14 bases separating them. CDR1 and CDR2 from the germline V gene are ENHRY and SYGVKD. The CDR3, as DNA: TGTGCCATCCGGGGAACGGGAGCCACAGATACGCAGTATTTT. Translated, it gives CAIRGTGATDTQYF.

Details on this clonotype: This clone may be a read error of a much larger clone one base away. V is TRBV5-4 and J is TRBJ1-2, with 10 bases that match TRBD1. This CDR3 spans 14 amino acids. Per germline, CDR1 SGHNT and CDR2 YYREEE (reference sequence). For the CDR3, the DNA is TGTGCCAGCAGCCCGGGACAGGGGAGCTATGGCTTCACCTTC. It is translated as CASSPGQGSYGFTF. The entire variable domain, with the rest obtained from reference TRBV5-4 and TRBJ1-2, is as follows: ETGVTQSPTHLIKTRGQQVTLRCSSQSGHNTVSWYQQALGQGPQFIFQYYREEENGRGNFPPRFSGLQFPNYSSELNVNALELDDSALYLCASSPGQGSYGFTFGSGTRLTVV.

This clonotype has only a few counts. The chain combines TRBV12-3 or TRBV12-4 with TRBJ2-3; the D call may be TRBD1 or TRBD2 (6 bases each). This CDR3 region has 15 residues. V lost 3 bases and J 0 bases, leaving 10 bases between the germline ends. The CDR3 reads CASSLEGVSTDTQYF. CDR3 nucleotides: TGTGCCAGCAGTTTGGAGGGGGTTAGCACAGATACGCAGTATTTT.

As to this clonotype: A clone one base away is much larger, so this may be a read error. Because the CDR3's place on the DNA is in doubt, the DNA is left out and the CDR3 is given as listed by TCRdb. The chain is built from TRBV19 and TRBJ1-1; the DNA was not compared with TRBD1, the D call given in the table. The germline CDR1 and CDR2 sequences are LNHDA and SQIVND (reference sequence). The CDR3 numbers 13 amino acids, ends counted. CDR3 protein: CASVGQGSTEALF.

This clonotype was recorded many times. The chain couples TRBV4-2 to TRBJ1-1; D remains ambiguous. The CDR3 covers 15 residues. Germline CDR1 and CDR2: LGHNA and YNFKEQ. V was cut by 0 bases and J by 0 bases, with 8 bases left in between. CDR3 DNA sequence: TGTGCCAGCAGCCAAGATGGAGGGATGAACACTGAAGCTTTCTTT. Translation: CASSQDGGMNTEAFF.

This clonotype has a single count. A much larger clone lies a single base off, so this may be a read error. The CDR3 bases are TGTGCCAGCAGCCAAGCCCCGGGATACGAGCACTACTTC. Translation: CASSQAPGYEHYF. The chain combines TRBV4-2 with TRBJ2-7, with D possibly TRBD2 on 5 matching bases. The CDR3 totals 13 residues. Germline V gives CDR1 LGHNA, CDR2 YNFKEQ.

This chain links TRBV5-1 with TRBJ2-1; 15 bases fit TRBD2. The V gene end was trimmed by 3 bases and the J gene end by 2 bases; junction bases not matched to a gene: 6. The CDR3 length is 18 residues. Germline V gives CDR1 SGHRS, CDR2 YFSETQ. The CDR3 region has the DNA TGCGCCAGCAGCTCCTCCGGGACTAGCGGGGGGACCTACAATGAGCAGTTCTTC. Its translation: CASSSSGTSGGTYNEQFF. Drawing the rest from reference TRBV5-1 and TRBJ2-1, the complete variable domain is KAGVTQTPRYLIKTRGQQVTLSCSPISGHRSVSWYQQTPGQGLQFLFEYFSETQRNKGNFPGRFSGRQFSNSRSEMNVSTLELGDSALYLCASSSSGTSGGTYNEQFFGPGTRLTVL.

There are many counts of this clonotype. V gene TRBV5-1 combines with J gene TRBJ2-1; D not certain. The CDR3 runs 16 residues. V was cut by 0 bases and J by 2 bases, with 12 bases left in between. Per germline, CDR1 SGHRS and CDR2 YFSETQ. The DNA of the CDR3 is TGCGCCAGCAGCTTGGATCCTATTCACGCCTACAATGAGCAGTTCTTC. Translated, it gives CASSLDPIHAYNEQFF.

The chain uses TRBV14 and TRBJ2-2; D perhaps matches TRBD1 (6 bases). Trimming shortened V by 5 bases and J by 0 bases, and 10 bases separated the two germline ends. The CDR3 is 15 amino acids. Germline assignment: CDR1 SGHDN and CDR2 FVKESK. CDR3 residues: CASSKGQTNTGELFF. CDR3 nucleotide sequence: TGTGCCAGCAGCAAGGGACAAACGAACACCGGGGAGCTGTTTTTT.

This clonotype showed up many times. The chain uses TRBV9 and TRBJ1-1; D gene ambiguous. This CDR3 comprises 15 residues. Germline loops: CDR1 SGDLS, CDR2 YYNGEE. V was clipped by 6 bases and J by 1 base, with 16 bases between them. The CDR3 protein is CASTESGAGNTEAFF. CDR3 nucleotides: TGTGCCAGCACTGAGTCCGGCGCAGGGAACACTGAAGCTTTCTTT.